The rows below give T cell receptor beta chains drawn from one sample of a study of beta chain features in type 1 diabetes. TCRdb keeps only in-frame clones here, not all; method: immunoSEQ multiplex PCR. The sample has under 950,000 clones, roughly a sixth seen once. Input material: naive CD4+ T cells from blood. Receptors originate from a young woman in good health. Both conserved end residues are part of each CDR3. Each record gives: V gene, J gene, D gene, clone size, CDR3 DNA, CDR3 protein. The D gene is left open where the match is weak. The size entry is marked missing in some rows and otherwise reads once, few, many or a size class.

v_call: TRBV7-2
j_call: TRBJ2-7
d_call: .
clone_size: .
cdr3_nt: TGTGCCAGCAGCTTCGACAGGGACTTATACGAGCAGTACTTC
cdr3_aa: CASSFDRDLYEQYF

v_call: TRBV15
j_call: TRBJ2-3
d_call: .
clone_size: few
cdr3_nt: TGTGCCACCAGCAGAGATTTGGGCCCCGAATTTAGCACAGATACGCAGTATTTT
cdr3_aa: CATSRDLGPEFSTDTQYF

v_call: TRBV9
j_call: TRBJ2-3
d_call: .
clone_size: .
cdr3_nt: TGTGCCAGCAGCGACGCGGGTTACACAGATACGCAGTATTTT
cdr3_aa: CASSDAGYTDTQYF

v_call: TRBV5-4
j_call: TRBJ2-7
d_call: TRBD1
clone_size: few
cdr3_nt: TGTGCCAGCAGCTCCCGGACAGGGGGCCTCTACGAGCAGTACTTC
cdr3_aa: CASSSRTGGLYEQYF

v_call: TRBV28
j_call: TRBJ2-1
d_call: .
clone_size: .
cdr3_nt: TGTGCCAGCAGTTTATTTACGGGGACCTACAATGAGCAGTTCTTC
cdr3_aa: CASSLFTGTYNEQFF

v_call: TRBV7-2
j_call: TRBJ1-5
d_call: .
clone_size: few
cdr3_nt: TGTGCCAGCAGCCCGGAGGACGTTCGTTATAGCAATCAGCCCCAGCATTTT
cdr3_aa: CASSPEDVRYSNQPQHF

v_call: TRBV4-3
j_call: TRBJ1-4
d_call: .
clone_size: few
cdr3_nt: TGCGCCAGCAGCCGTCGAGACGTCTCTGCAACTAATGAAAAACTGTTTTTT
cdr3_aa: CASSRRDVSATNEKLFF

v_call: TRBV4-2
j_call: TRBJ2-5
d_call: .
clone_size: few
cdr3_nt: TGTGCCAGCAGCCAAGATCCGGAGCGAGAGACCCAGTACTTC
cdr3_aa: CASSQDPERETQYF

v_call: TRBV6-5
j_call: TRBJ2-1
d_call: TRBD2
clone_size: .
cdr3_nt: TGTGCCAGCTTGGATAGCGGGAGTGTCTATGAGCAGTTCTTC
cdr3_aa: CASLDSGSVYEQFF

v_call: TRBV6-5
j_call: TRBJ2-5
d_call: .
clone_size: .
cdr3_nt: TGTGCCAGCAGTTACTCCCGGTCGCCGTACCAAGAGACCCAGTACTTC
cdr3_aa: CASSYSRSPYQETQYF

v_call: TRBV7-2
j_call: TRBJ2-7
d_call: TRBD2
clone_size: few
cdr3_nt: TGTGCCAGCAGCCTCCTAGCGGGTAGCTCCTACGAGCAGTACTTC
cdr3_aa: CASSLLAGSSYEQYF

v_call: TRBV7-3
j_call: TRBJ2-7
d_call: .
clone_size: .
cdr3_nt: TGTGCCAGCAGCTCCTACGGAGGGGCGGGATCCGTCTCCTACGAGCAGTACTTC
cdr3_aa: CASSSYGGAGSVSYEQYF

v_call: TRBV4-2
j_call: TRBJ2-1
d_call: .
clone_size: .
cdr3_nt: TGTGCCAGCAGCCAAGATTCGGGGCCCAGGGAGCAGTTCTTC
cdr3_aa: CASSQDSGPREQFF

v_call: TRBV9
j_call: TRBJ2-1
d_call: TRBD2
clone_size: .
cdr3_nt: TGTGCCAGCAGCGTAGGACTAGCGGGAGGGCCCTCCTACAATGAGCAGTTCTTC
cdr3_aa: CASSVGLAGGPSYNEQFF

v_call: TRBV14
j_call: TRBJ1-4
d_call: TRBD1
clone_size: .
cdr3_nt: TGTGCCAGCAGCCAAGATCGGACAGGGAGGGATGAAAAACTGTTTTTT
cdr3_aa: CASSQDRTGRDEKLFF

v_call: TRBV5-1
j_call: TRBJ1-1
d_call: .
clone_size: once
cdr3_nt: TGCGCCAGCAGGGTACAGGGTGGATACACTGAAGCTTTCTTT
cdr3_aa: CASRVQGGYTEAFF

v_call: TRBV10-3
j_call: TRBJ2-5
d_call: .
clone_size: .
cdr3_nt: TGTGCCATCAGTGAACAGGGTCAGCGGGAGACCCAGTACTTC
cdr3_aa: CAISEQGQRETQYF

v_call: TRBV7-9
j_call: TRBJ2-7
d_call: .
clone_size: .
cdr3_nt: TGTGCCAGCAGCTTACAGGGTCTGGGCGGGGAGCAGTACTTC
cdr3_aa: CASSLQGLGGEQYF

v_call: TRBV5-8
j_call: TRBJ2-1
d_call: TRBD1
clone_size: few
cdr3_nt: TGTGCCAGCAGCTTTACAGGGGCGACCTACAATGAGCAGTTCTTC
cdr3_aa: CASSFTGATYNEQFF

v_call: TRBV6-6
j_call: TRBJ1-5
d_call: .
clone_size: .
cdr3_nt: TGTGCCAGCAGGGTAGGAAGGGGCAATCAGCCCCAGCATTTT
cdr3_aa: CASRVGRGNQPQHF

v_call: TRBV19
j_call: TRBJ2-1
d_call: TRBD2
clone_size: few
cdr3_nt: TGTGCCAGTAGTACGTCGGTAGCGGGATTCTACAATGAGCAGTTCTTC
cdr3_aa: CASSTSVAGFYNEQFF

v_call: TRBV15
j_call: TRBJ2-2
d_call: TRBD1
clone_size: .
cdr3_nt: TGTGCCACCAGCAGAGCCCAGGGGGTGGAAACCGGGGAGCTGTTTTTT
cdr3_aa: CATSRAQGVETGELFF

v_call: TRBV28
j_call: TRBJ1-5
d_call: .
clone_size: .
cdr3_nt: TGTGCCAGCAATGTATTCGGAGCCCAGCATTTT
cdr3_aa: CASNVFGAQHF

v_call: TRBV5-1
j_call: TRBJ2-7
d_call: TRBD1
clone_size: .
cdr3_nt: TGCGCCAGCACCCCGATGTCAGGGGGAAGGTACGAGCAGTACTTC
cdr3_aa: CASTPMSGGRYEQYF

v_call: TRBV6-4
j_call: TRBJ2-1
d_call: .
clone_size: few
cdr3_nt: TGTGCCAGCGAGGGAGGAGGGACTGGGAATGAGCAGTTCTTC
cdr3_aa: CASEGGGTGNEQFF

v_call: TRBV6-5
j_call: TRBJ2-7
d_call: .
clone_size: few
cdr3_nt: TGTGCCAGCAGTTACGAGGGGCGCGAGCAGTACTTC
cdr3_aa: CASSYEGREQYF

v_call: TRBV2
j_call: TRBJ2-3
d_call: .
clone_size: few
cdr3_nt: TGTGCCAGCAGGGCTAGCACAGATACGCAGTATTTT
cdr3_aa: CASRASTDTQYF

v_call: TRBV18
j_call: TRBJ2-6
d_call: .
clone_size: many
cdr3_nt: TGTGCCAGCTCACATCTGGGCGCTCCCTCTGGGGCCAACGTCCTGACTTTC
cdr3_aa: CASSHLGAPSGANVLTF

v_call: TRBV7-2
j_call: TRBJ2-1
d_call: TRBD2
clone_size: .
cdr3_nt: TGTGCCAGCAGCACCAAAGCGGGACGGAACTACAATGAGCAGTTCTTC
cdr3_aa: CASSTKAGRNYNEQFF

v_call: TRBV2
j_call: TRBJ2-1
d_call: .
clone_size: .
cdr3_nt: TGTGCCAGCAGTGGAGGCTTTGGAGCCTGGGAGCAGTTCTTC
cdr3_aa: CASSGGFGAWEQFF

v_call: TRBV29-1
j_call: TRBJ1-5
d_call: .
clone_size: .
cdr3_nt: TGCAGCGTTGCCCAGGGTAGCAATCAGCCCCAGCATTTT
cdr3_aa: CSVAQGSNQPQHF

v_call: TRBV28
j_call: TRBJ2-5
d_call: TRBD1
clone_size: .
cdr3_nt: TGTGCCAGCAGTTTGACAGGGGGCGAAGAGACCCAGTACTTC
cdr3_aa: CASSLTGGEETQYF

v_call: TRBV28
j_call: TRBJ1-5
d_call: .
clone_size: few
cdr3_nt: TGTGCCAGCAGTGGGGTGGGGTGGACTCAGCCCCAGCATTTT
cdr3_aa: CASSGVGWTQPQHF

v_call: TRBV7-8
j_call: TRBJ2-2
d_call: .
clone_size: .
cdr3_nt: TGTGCCAGCAGCCCCGGACAGATCGGGGAGCTGTTTTTT
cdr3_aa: CASSPGQIGELFF

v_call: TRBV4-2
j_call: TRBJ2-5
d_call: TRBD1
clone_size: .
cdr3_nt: TGTGCCAGCAGCCAAGGGAAGGGGGCGGCGGAGACCCAGTACTTC
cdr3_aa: CASSQGKGAAETQYF

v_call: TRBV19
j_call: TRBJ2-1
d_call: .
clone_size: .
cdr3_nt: TGTGCCAGTAGTCCTGTCTCCTCATCTGCAAAATTAGGATCCTTCTACAATGAGCAGTTCTTC
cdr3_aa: CASSPVSSSAKLGSFYNEQFF

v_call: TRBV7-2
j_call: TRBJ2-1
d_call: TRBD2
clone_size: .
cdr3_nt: TGTGCCAGCACTGAAGCGGGGCTAGCGGGAGTTTACGAGCAGTTCTTC
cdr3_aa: CASTEAGLAGVYEQFF

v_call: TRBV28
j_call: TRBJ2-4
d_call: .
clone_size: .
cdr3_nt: TGTGCCAGCAGTTCGGGGGTGGCCAAAAACATTCAGTACTTC
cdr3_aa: CASSSGVAKNIQYF

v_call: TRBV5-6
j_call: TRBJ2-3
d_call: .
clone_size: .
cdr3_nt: TGTGCCAGCAGCTTGGCCGGGCGGGCTACGCAGTATTTT
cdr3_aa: CASSLAGRATQYF

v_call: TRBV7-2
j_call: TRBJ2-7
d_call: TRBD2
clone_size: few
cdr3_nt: TGTGCCAGCAGCTCAGGACTAGACACCAACGGATTCTACGAGCAGTACTTC
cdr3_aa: CASSSGLDTNGFYEQYF

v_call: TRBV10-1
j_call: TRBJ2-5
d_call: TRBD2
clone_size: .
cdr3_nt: TGCGCCAGCAGTGGGTCTAGCGGGAGTAATCGGGAGACCCAGTACTTC
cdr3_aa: CASSGSSGSNRETQYF

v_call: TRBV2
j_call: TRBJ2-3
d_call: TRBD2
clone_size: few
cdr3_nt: TGTGCCAGCACCCGAGTACTCGGGAGGCCCAATACGCAGTATTTT
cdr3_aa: CASTRVLGRPNTQYF

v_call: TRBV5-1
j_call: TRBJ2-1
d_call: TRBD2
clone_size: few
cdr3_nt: TGCGCCAGCAGCTTGTATAGCGGGCCGCAGTTCTTC
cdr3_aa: CASSLYSGPQFF

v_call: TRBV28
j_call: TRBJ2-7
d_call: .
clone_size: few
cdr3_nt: TGTGCCAGCAGTGCCTCAACAGGCGAGCAGTACTTC
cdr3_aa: CASSASTGEQYF

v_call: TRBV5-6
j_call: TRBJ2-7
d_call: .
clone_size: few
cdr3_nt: TGTGCCAGCAGCTTGGCAGTCGGATACTACGAGCAGTACTTC
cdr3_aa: CASSLAVGYYEQYF

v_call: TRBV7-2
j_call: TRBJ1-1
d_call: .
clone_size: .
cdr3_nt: TGTGCCAGCAGCTTAGCGGGGGGGAACAGGCGTACTGAAGCTTTCTTT
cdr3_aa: CASSLAGGNRRTEAFF

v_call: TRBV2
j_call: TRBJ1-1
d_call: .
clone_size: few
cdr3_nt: TGTGCCAGCAGGGACACGGTGAACACTGAAGCTTTCTTT
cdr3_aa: CASRDTVNTEAFF

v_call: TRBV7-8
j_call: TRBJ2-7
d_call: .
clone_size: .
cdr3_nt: TGTGCCAGCAGCTTAGGGGGATGGGGCGGCGGCCTCCTAAACGAGCAGTACTTC
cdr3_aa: CASSLGGWGGGLLNEQYF

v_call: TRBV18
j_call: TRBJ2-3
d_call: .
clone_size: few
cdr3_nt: TGTGCCAGCTCACCACCGGTCAGCACAGATACGCAGTATTTT
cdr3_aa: CASSPPVSTDTQYF

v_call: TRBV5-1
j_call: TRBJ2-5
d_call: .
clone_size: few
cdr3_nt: TGCGCCAGCAGCCCATCGCTTGGGGGCGAGGAGACCCAGTACTTC
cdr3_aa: CASSPSLGGEETQYF

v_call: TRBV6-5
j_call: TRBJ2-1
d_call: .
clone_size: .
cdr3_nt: TGTGCCAGCAGTTACAGGCCGATCACAAGGGCAAATGAGCAGTTCTTC
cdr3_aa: CASSYRPITRANEQFF

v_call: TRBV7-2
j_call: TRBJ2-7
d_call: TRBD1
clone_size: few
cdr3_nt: TGTGCCAGCAGCTTATCTGTAGGACAGGGGGCCTACGAGCAGTACTTC
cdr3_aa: CASSLSVGQGAYEQYF

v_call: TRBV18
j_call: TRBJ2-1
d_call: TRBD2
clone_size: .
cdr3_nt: TGTGCCAGCTCTCAACGGCCTCTAGCGGGAGATTATTCTGAGCAGTTCTTC
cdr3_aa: CASSQRPLAGDYSEQFF

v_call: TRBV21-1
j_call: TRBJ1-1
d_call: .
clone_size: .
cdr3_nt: TGTGCCAGCAGCCCCCGTACGGGGGGAGCCACTGAAGCTTTCTTT
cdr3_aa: CASSPRTGGATEAFF

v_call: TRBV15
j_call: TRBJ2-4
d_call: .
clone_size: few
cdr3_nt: TGTGCCACCAGCGGGTATGAGAAAAACATTCAGTACTTC
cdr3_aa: CATSGYEKNIQYF

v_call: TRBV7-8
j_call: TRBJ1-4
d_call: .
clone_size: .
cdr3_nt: TGTGCCAGCAGCTCGCCTTATGAAAAACTGTTTTTT
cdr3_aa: CASSSPYEKLFF

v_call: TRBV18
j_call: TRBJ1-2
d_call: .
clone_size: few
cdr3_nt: TGTGCCAGCTCACCCGGGAACTATGGCTACACCTTC
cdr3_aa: CASSPGNYGYTF

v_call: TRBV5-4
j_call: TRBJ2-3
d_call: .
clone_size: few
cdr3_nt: TGTGCCAGCAGCCGTGTACCGGGAGCCGCAGATACGCAGTATTTT
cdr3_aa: CASSRVPGAADTQYF

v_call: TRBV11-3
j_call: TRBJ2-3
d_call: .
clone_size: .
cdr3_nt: TGTGCCAGCAGCCGGGAACCTAGTGCCACAGATACGCAGTATTTT
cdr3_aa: CASSREPSATDTQYF

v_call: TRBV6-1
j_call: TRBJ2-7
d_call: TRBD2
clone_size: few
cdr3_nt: TGTGCCAGCAGTGCCCGGGGGGATTCCTACGAGCAGTACTTC
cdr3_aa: CASSARGDSYEQYF